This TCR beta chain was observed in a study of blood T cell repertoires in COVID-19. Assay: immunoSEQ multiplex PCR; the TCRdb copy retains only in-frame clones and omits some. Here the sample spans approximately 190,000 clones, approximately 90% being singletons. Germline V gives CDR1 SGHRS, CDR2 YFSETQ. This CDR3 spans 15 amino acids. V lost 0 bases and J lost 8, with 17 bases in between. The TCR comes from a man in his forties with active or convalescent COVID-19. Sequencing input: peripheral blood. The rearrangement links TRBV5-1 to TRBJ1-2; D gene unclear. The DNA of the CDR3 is TGCGCCAGCAGCTTGGATGGGCAGCTTCTCATGGGCTACACCTTC. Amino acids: CASSLDGQLLMGYTF.